This T cell receptor beta chain was documented in a study of post-analysis software for immune sequencing data. Points from the study as a whole: Multiple sclerosis patients had significantly lower normalized Chao1 diversity than controls.

Worth noting for this clonotype: What it binds is not known.

Built from TCR beta cDNA, the libraries had unique molecular identifiers in them. With roughly 1 to 10 million T cells as the source, roughly 0.5 million cDNA molecules resulted. TCRdb reprocessed the PCR reads with MiXCR, giving one entry per CDR3 protein. This sample carries a few hundred thousand distinct CDR3 sequences, 34% of them seen once, and the ten largest clones take under 7%. This clonotype originated in a girl under 18 with multiple sclerosis. The specimen was blood.

CDR3 in amino acids: CASSVYRGAQYGYTF. The CDR3 coding sequence is TGTGCCAGCAGTGTTTACAGGGGGGCCCAATATGGCTACACCTTC. The rearrangement joins TRBV6-1 to TRBJ1-2; 8 nucleotides align to TRBD1. CDR3 length equals 15 residues. Germline trimming cut 4 bases from V and 5 bases from J; bases unmatched to any gene: 9. From germline, CDR1 is MNHNS and CDR2 SASEGT.